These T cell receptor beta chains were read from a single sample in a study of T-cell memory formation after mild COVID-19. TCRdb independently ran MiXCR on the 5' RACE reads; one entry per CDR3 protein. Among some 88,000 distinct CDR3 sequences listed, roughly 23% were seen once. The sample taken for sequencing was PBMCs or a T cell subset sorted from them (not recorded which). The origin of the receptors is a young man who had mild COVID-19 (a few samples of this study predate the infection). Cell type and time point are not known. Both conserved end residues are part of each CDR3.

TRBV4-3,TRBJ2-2,CASSQDRYRFDTGELFF
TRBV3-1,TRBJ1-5,CASSPGQRNQPQHF
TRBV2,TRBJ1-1,CASSELLGVGNTEAFF
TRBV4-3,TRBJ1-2,CASSYGQATYGYTF
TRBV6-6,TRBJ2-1,CASRIQESYNEQFF
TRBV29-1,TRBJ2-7,CSVEVRADEQYF
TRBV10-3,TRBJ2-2,CASAPNRGEQGTGELFF
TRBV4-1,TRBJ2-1,CASSHLRGSSYNEQFF
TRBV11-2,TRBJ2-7,CASSYWGMDEQYF
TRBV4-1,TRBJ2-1,CASSQEDRDSYNEQFF
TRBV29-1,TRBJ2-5,CSVEDLEETQYF
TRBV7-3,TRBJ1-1,CASTTGGSGAEAFF
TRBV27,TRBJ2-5,CASSWGRGKTQYF
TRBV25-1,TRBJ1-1,CASSESTTGDAEAFF
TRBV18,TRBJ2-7,CASSPGGFSSYEQYF
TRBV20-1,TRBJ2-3,CSARDLGGGMDTQYF
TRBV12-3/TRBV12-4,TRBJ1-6,CASSLNIRPGAGNSPLHF
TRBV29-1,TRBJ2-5,CSVEREEETQYF
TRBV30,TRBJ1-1,CAWSQTAEAFF
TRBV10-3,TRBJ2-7,CAISEPGQDYTEQYF
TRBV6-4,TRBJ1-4,CASRKNGWSEKLFF
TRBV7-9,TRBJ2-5,CASSPQRLGNVETQYF
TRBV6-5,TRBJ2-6,CASSYEFGAGANVLTF
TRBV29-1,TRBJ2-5,CSVVWWRGTETQYF
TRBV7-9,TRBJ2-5,CASSLGTGVVTKETQYF